Listed below are T cell receptor beta chains from one sample, sequenced in a study of OX40 agonist ivuxolimab in advanced cancers. Only in-frame clones appear in the TCRdb table, and some are missing; sequencing was by immunoSEQ multiplex PCR. In the table there are about 20,000 clones, 65% to 85% of which are singletons. The sample here was CD4+ or CD8+ T cells sorted from blood, taken in a trial of the OX40 agonist ivuxolimab. Source of these receptors: an adult with an advanced solid tumor such as melanoma, head and neck, liver or kidney cancer. The CDR3 runs from the conserved cysteine through the conserved F or W. Fields, in order: D gene, V gene, CDR3 length, J gene, clone size, CDR3 protein, CDR3 DNA. A D gene is named only where the DNA matches it firmly. Clone size appears in some rows only: once, few, many, or a class for an expanded clone.

>NA|TRBV28|14|TRBJ1-5|NA
CASSLPGTNQPQHF
TGTGCCAGCAGTTTACCAGGGACAAATCAGCCCCAGCATTTT
>NA|TRBV15|14|TRBJ2-7|NA
CATSRDVDRNEQYF
TGTGCCACCAGCAGAGATGTGGACAGAAACGAGCAGTACTTC
>TRBD1|TRBV7-8|14|TRBJ2-7|NA
CASSLDPGQNEQYF
TGTGCCAGCAGCTTAGACCCGGGACAGAATGAGCAGTACTTC
>TRBD1|TRBV7-7|15|TRBJ2-1|NA
CASSRGQGAGNEQFF
TGTGCTAGCAGCCGCGGACAGGGGGCGGGCAATGAGCAGTTCTTC
>TRBD2|TRBV11-1|17|TRBJ2-5|NA
CASSLPRTSQIKETQYF
TGTGCCAGCAGCTTACCCCGGACTAGCCAAATTAAGGAGACCCAGTACTTC
>NA|TRBV7-8|16|TRBJ2-3|NA
CASIRPGAGGTDTQYF
TGTGCCAGCATCCGCCCAGGGGCCGGAGGCACAGATACGCAGTATTTT
>NA|TRBV27|14|TRBJ2-7|NA
CASSLSGPKDEQYF
TGTGCCAGCAGTTTATCGGGGCCGAAGGACGAGCAGTACTTC
>NA|TRBV6-6|13|TRBJ1-1|few
CASSYADNTEAFF
TGTGCCAGCAGTTACGCGGATAACACTGAAGCTTTCTTT
>NA|TRBV7-6|13|TRBJ2-7|NA
CASSLVKDYEQYF
TGTGCCAGCAGCTTAGTCAAGGACTACGAGCAGTACTTC
>NA|TRBV5-1|14|TRBJ2-7|NA
CASSLAESSREQYF
TGCGCCAGCAGCTTGGCCGAGTCTTCGCGCGAGCAGTACTTC
>NA|TRBV7-2|15|TRBJ2-7|NA
CASSLSYGSSYEQYF
TGTGCCAGCAGCTTGAGTTACGGCAGCTCCTACGAGCAGTACTTC
>NA|TRBV7-9|15|TRBJ1-4|NA
CASSRGASANEKLFF
TGTGCCAGCAGCAGAGGGGCTTCAGCTAATGAAAAACTGTTTTTT
>NA|TRBV5-8|14|TRBJ1-1|NA
CASSLAGYHTEAFF
TGTGCCAGCAGCTTGGCAGGGTACCACACTGAAGCTTTCTTT
>NA|TRBV5-6|13|TRBJ1-2|NA
CASSFDAGYGYTF
TGTGCCAGCAGCTTTGACGCAGGCTATGGCTACACCTTC
>TRBD1|TRBV9|13|TRBJ2-2|NA
CASSPRQGGELFF
TGTGCCAGCAGCCCCAGACAGGGCGGGGAGCTGTTTTTT
>NA|TRBV29-1|14|TRBJ1-2|NA
CSVSGHTMGYGYTF
TGCAGCGTCTCGGGACACACGATGGGCTATGGCTACACCTTC
>TRBD2|TRBV7-9|17|TRBJ2-7|NA
CASSHGTSGLAVYEQYF
TGTGCCAGCAGCCATGGGACTAGCGGGTTGGCGGTCTACGAGCAGTACTTC
>NA|TRBV9|14|TRBJ1-5|NA
CASSVGTSNQPQHF
TGTGCCAGCAGCGTAGGGACAAGTAATCAGCCCCAGCATTTT